This T cell receptor beta chain was sequenced in a study of T cell responses to AZD1222 COVID-19 vaccine. Germline V gives CDR1 MDHEN, CDR2 SYDVKM. The CDR3 spans 14 residues. The V gene end was trimmed by 5 bases and the J gene end by 3 bases; junction bases not matched to a gene: 5. This clone has a single count. No antigen is known for it. Libraries were prepared by immunoSEQ multiplex PCR; TCRdb keeps only in-frame clonotypes and omits some of them. The table shows 150,000 to 200,000 clones, with 87% occurring only once. The study, taken as a whole, reports: Close to half of spike-specific TCRs reportedly recognize unmutated variant regions. The donor cohort was predominantly white British with a female majority, and clonal diversity may have been underestimated. Repertoire sampling happened only post peak T cell response. Spike-specific TCR breadth and depth rose after two AZD1222 doses.

Sequences were derived from peripheral blood, sampled on day 0 of MenACWY control vaccination. This receptor was taken from an adult in good health. The chain recombines TRBV28 with TRBJ2-7; TRBD1 matches 9 bases. Here the CDR3 reads CASSLRTGVYEQYF. The CDR3 nucleotides are TGTGCCAGCAGTCTTAGGACAGGGGTCTACGAGCAGTACTTC.